This T cell receptor beta chain is drawn from a study of early T cells in non-severe SARS-CoV-2 infection. Looking at the study overall: Bulk RNA from unsorted whole blood was sequenced; chains were unpaired. Broader study findings: Anti-spike CD8 responses were favored in VDJdb matching, and private and CD4 specificities were missed.

Germline V gene data show CDR1 as SEHNR and CDR2 as FQNEAQ (reference sequence). The CDR3 is made up of 17 amino acids. V lost 5 bases to trimming and J lost 3 bases; unmatched junction nucleotides: 7. TCRdb passed the 5' RACE reads through MiXCR, listing each CDR3 protein once. The sample has about 110,000 distinct CDR3 sequences, roughly an eighth seen once; the top ten hold around 2.9%. About this clonotype itself: The antigen remains unidentified.

The sequenced sample consisted of whole blood. The source is an adult who was a healthcare worker with PCR-confirmed SARS-CoV-2 infection or an uninfected control (not recorded which). The J gene is TRBJ2-3, the V gene TRBV7-9, with 14 bases aligning to TRBD2. The CDR3 sequence: CASSPGLAGGWTDTQYF. CDR3 coding DNA: TGTGCCAGCAGCCCCGGACTAGCGGGAGGTTGGACAGATACGCAGTATTTT.